The 21 T cell receptor beta chains given below trace back to one sample, sequenced in a study of cytomegalovirus exposure and HLA in healthy donors. Vbeta (60) and Jbeta (13) primers were used in the PCR. Libraries were prepared by immunoSEQ multiplex PCR; TCRdb keeps only in-frame clonotypes and omits some of them. The repertoire holds about 82,000 clones, under 80% seen once, with around 15% in the top ten. Sequenced material: PBMCs. Receptors originate from a human donor in good health.

The V and J genes are TRBV5-1 and TRBJ1-2, with TRBD1 matching 7 bases. J lost 4 bases, V lost 4 bases, and 10 bases had no gene match. This CDR3 comprises 15 residues. CDR1 is SGHRS and CDR2 is YFSETQ in the germline V gene. The CDR3 region has the DNA TGCGCCAGCAGCCCCCGCGGACAGGTTCGCTATGGCTACACCTTC. Amino acids: CASSPRGQVRYGYTF.

The chain links TRBV9 to TRBJ2-2; 14 nucleotides match TRBD2. CDR3 length: 19 residues. CDR1 and CDR2 from the germline V gene are SGDLS and YYNGEE. V was clipped by 3 bases and J by 4 bases; unmatched bases: 11. The CDR3 DNA reads TGTGCCAGCAGCGCGGGCTCCGGGACTAGCGGGGGTCCCACCGGGGAGCTGTTTTTT. It yields the protein CASSAGSGTSGGPTGELFF.

The CDR3 protein is CASSQERGGPDTQYF. The CDR3 nucleotides are TGTGCCAGCAGCCAAGAGCGGGGGGGCCCAGATACGCAGTATTTT. This rearrangement joins TRBV4-2 to TRBJ2-3; TRBD2 agrees at 9 bases. The CDR3 length is 15 residues. V dropped 0 bases and J dropped 4; count of bases not matched to a gene: 2. Germline CDR1 and CDR2: LGHNA and YNFKEQ.

V usage is TRBV19 and J usage is TRBJ1-6; maybe TRBD1 (5 bases). Germline V lookup: CDR1 LNHDA, CDR2 SQIVND (reference sequence). The CDR3 runs to 13 residues. V lost 7 bases, J lost 12 bases, and 16 bases lay in between. The CDR3 reads CASNYGGVGPLHF. In DNA form, the CDR3 reads TGTGCCAGTAATTACGGGGGGGTTGGACCCCTCCACTTT.

CDR3 nucleotides: TGTGCCAGCAGCCAAGCGTTAGGAGGGATATTTACCCAGTACTTC. Protein product: CASSQALGGIFTQYF. The V gene is TRBV14, the J gene TRBJ2-5; tentative D call: TRBD2 (6 bases). The CDR3 runs to 15 residues. Germline lookup yields CDR1 SGHDN and CDR2 FVKESK. V lost 1 base and J 8 bases, leaving 17 bases between the germline ends. The variable domain in full, completed from reference TRBV14 and TRBJ2-5, reads EAGVTQFPSHSVIEKGQTVTLRCDPISGHDNLYWYRRVMGKEIKFLLHFVKESKQDESGMPNNRFLAERTGGTYSTLKVQPAELEDSGVYFCASSQALGGIFTQYFGPGTRLLVL.

The chain carries TRBV9 and TRBJ2-5; TRBD2 aligns across 7 bases. Germline CDR1 and CDR2: SGDLS and YYNGEE. Trimming cost V 6 bases and J 0 bases; bases outside gene matches: 5. The CDR3 is 14 amino acids. The CDR3 region has the DNA TGTGCCAGCAACAGCGGGATTGACCAAGAGACCCAGTACTTC. This sequence encodes CASNSGIDQETQYF.

V gene TRBV4-1 combines with J gene TRBJ2-1, with 10 bases fitting TRBD1. This CDR3 contains 16 residues. CDR1 and CDR2 (germline): MGHRA, YSYEKL. The ends lost 0 bases at V and 3 bases at J; junction bases unmatched: 2. The CDR3 is CASSQDDRGLYNEQFF. CDR3 bases: TGCGCCAGCAGCCAAGATGACAGGGGGCTCTACAATGAGCAGTTCTTC.

There are a few counts of this clone. V is TRBV6-5 and J is TRBJ1-1; D ambiguous. Trimming took 5 bases from V and 8 from J, leaving 15 bases between them. Germline CDR1 is MNHEY and CDR2 is SVGAGI. The CDR3 length is 13 residues. CDR3 DNA sequence: TGTGCCAGCAGTCACTACGGGCGCGGGGAAGCTTTCTTT. This encodes CASSHYGRGEAFF.

The rearrangement joins TRBV19 to TRBJ2-1, with D perhaps matching TRBD2 (6 bases). CDR3 length: 12 residues. V lost 10 bases, J lost 10 bases, and 17 bases lay in between. Germline lookup yields CDR1 LNHDA and CDR2 SQIVND (reference sequence). The CDR3 region has the DNA TGTGCCACGGGACTCCCATTGGGAGAGCAGTTCTTC. It encodes CATGLPLGEQFF.

The chain links TRBV27 to TRBJ2-3; 8 bases map to TRBD2. CDR3 length: 18 amino acids. Losses at the gene ends were 3 bases for V and 2 bases for J; bases not matched to a gene: 13. Germline values: CDR1 MNHEY, CDR2 SMNVEV (reference sequence). The CDR3 bases are TGTGCCAGCAGTTTCTTCCCCTCGGGAGCGGGGGACACAGATACGCAGTATTTT. Protein: CASSFFPSGAGDTDTQYF.

The chain has TRBV2 and TRBJ1-5, with a weak D call TRBD1 (5 bases). V lost 5 bases and J 1 base, leaving 9 bases between the germline ends. The germline V gene encodes CDR1 SNHLY and CDR2 FYNNEI. The CDR3 spans 14 residues. CDR3 sequence (DNA): TGTGCCAGCAGTTTGTACAGGAGCAATCAGCCCCAGCATTTT. It is translated as CASSLYRSNQPQHF.

V is TRBV11-3 and J is TRBJ2-2; D is unresolved. The length of the CDR3 is 13 residues. V lost 3 bases and J 6 bases, leaving 8 bases between the germline ends. CDR1 and CDR2 (germline): SGHNT, YENEEA. The CDR3 here is CASSFLGSGELFF. The DNA of the CDR3 is TGTGCCAGCAGCTTCCTCGGGTCCGGGGAGCTGTTTTTT.

The chain links TRBV11-2 to TRBJ1-6; D perhaps matches TRBD1 (5 bases). The length of the CDR3 is 12 residues. Germline CDR1 is SGHAT and CDR2 is FQNNGV. Trimming shortened V by 7 bases and J by 9 bases, and 10 bases separated the two germline ends. The CDR3 DNA reads as TGTGCCAGCACCTCGGGGGGTTCACCCCTCCACTTT. Protein: CASTSGGSPLHF.

The V gene is TRBV15, the J gene TRBJ2-2, with 7 bases fitting TRBD2. There are 16 residues in the CDR3. From germline, CDR1 is LNHNV and CDR2 YYDKDF (reference sequence). With V trimmed by 0 bases and J by 10 bases, 11 bases remained unmatched. CDR3 sequence reads: CATSRDSAREGQELFF. CDR3 nucleotides: TGTGCCACCAGCAGAGATTCTGCCAGGGAGGGCCAGGAGCTGTTTTTT.

The rearrangement joins TRBV5-4 to TRBJ1-5, with D unclear. V was shortened by 3 bases and J by 0 bases, with 16 bases between the two germline ends. CDR1 is SGHNT and CDR2 is YYREEE in the germline V gene (reference sequence). There are 17 residues in the CDR3. The CDR3 region is CASSWPSPLYSNQPQHF. The CDR3 nucleotides are TGTGCCAGCAGCTGGCCCTCCCCGCTGTATAGCAATCAGCCCCAGCATTTT.

This clone was recorded once. V is TRBV9 and J is TRBJ2-3, with a tentative D call TRBD1 (6 bases). Germline values: CDR1 SGDLS, CDR2 YYNGEE. The CDR3 is 17 residues long. V dropped 6 bases and J dropped 1 base, with 21 bases sitting between them. The CDR3: CASTRNLRQEGTDTQYF. The DNA for the CDR3 is TGTGCCAGCACCCGCAACCTGAGACAGGAGGGCACAGATACGCAGTATTTT.

This clone was counted only a few times. The chain couples TRBV6-6 to TRBJ1-6, with no clear D. The germline gives CDR1 MNHNY, CDR2 SVGAGI (reference sequence). The CDR3 sequence is 13 residues long. The V and J ends lost 5 bases and 10 bases respectively, with 12 bases between them. The CDR3 DNA follows: TGTGCCAGCAGTCCCTCTCCAGAATCACCCCTCCACTTT. Its translation: CASSPSPESPLHF.

The chain links TRBV10-1 to TRBJ1-6; TRBD1 agrees at 8 bases. Trimming removed 4 bases from V and 8 bases from J; junction bases left unmatched: 4. This CDR3 spans 14 amino acids. Germline values: CDR1 WNHNN, CDR2 SYGVQD (reference sequence). CDR3 in amino acids: CASSADRVDSPLHF. The CDR3 bases are TGCGCCAGCAGTGCGGACAGGGTGGATTCACCCCTCCACTTT.

For the CDR3, the DNA is TGTGCCAGCAGTTTCCCCGGGGGTTTCGAAGCTTTCTTT. Amino acid sequence: CASSFPGGFEAFF. This chain uses TRBV6-5 with TRBJ1-1, with D perhaps matching TRBD1 (5 bases). The germline V gene encodes CDR1 MNHEY and CDR2 SVGAGI. The V and J ends lost 4 bases and 8 bases respectively, with 14 bases between them. The CDR3 is 13 residues long.

The chain has TRBV27 and TRBJ2-5, with D possibly being TRBD2 (6 bases). The CDR3 loop spans 16 amino acids. The V and J ends lost 6 bases and 2 bases respectively, with 19 bases between them. Germline V CDR1 and CDR2: MNHEY, SMNVEV (reference sequence). This CDR3 is CASSPSAGETQETQYF. The CDR3 DNA reads TGTGCCAGCAGCCCTAGCGCTGGCGAAACGCAAGAGACCCAGTACTTC.

The sample holds a few counts of this clone. V is TRBV6-4 and J is TRBJ2-1, with D perhaps matching TRBD2 (7 bases). The CDR3 loop spans 13 amino acids. Trimming took off 4 bases at V and 5 bases at J, with 9 bases between the two ends. From germline, CDR1 is MRHNA and CDR2 SNTAGT. The CDR3 DNA reads TGTGCCAGCAGTGGGCGGGGGCACAATGAGCAGTTCTTC. Translated, it gives CASSGRGHNEQFF.